These T cell receptor beta chains were read from a single sample in a study of T cells after yellow fever vaccination. In TCRdb, the 5' RACE reads were re-called with MiXCR into one record per CDR3 protein. The table has some 560,000 distinct CDR3 sequences, approximately 21% seen once. Source: PBMCs, taken 15 days after the yellow fever booster vaccination. The receptors here all came from a man in his thirties or forties who received the YFV17D yellow fever vaccine. Both conserved end residues are part of each CDR3. A D gene is named only where the DNA matches it firmly. Only some rows state a clone size, as once, few, many or a class for expanded clones.

J gene,clone size,D gene,V gene,CDR3 protein,CDR3 DNA
TRBJ2-1,NA,NA,TRBV12-3/TRBV12-4,CASSLVVTGEQFF,TGTGCCAGCAGTTTAGTTGTTACTGGTGAGCAGTTCTTC
TRBJ1-3,few,TRBD1,TRBV6-5,CASNRGWRSTIYF,TGTGCCAGCAACAGGGGATGGAGGAGCACCATATATTTT
TRBJ2-7,few,NA,TRBV20-1,CSASRGAHQDEQYF,TGCAGTGCTAGTAGGGGGGCCCATCAGGACGAGCAGTACTTC
TRBJ2-7,few,NA,TRBV6-2/TRBV6-3,CASSNGAYEQYF,TGTGCCAGCAGTAACGGGGCTTACGAGCAGTACTTC
TRBJ2-7,few,TRBD1,TRBV6-2/TRBV6-3,CASRAWDRVYEQYF,TGTGCCAGCAGAGCCTGGGACAGGGTTTACGAGCAGTACTTC
TRBJ2-1,few,TRBD2,TRBV28,CASSLLAGGKQFF,TGTGCCAGCAGTTTACTGGCGGGAGGCAAGCAGTTCTTC
TRBJ2-5,few,TRBD2,TRBV15,CATSRVKAGGETQYF,TGTGCCACCAGCAGAGTAAAAGCGGGAGGAGAGACCCAGTACTTC
TRBJ2-5,few,NA,TRBV20-1,CSARDGGAREETQYF,TGCAGTGCTAGAGATGGAGGGGCGAGGGAAGAGACCCAGTACTTC
TRBJ2-1,NA,TRBD2,TRBV7-9,CASSSLGTINEQFF,TGTGCCAGCAGCTCCCTCGGGACTATCAATGAGCAGTTCTTC
TRBJ2-2,many,TRBD1,TRBV5-1,CATGTGNTGELFF,TGCGCCACCGGGACAGGGAACACCGGGGAGCTGTTTTTT
TRBJ1-1,few,NA,TRBV20-1,CSASKGMNTEAFF,TGCAGTGCTAGTAAGGGGATGAACACTGAAGCTTTCTTT
TRBJ2-7,few,TRBD2,TRBV7-2,CASSKPGLAGSSYEQYF,TGTGCCAGCAGCAAGCCGGGACTAGCGGGTAGCTCCTACGAGCAGTACTTC
TRBJ2-5,few,NA,TRBV10-3,CAISGAPQETQYF,TGTGCCATCAGTGGCGCACCCCAAGAGACCCAGTACTTC
TRBJ2-1,NA,TRBD2,TRBV6-1,CASSRLAGEEYNEQFF,TGTGCCAGCAGCAGACTAGCGGGAGAGGAATACAATGAGCAGTTCTTC
TRBJ2-3,NA,NA,TRBV29-1,CSVEAPGTQYF,TGCAGCGTTGAAGCCCCGGGTACGCAGTATTTT
TRBJ1-2,NA,NA,TRBV27,CASSPQRVRGNYGYTF,TGTGCCAGCAGTCCTCAACGGGTCAGGGGAAACTATGGCTACACCTTC
TRBJ2-1,NA,NA,TRBV20-1,CSARERGNEQFF,TGCAGTGCTAGAGAACGCGGCAATGAGCAGTTCTTC
TRBJ2-3,NA,TRBD2,TRBV4-3,CASSQGPLAGVDTQYF,TGCGCCAGCAGCCAAGGGCCCCTAGCGGGAGTAGATACGCAGTATTTT
TRBJ2-7,NA,TRBD1,TRBV28,CASSNAGTGGYEQYF,TGTGCCAGCAGTAACGCCGGGACAGGGGGCTACGAGCAGTACTTC
TRBJ2-2,few,TRBD1,TRBV4-3,CASSQDLTGGNTGELFF,TGCGCCAGCAGCCAAGATCTCACAGGGGGAAACACCGGGGAGCTGTTTTTT
TRBJ2-7,few,NA,TRBV28,CASTTPRESYEQYF,TGTGCCAGCACCACTCCCAGAGAATCCTACGAGCAGTACTTC
TRBJ2-5,NA,NA,TRBV29-1,CSVGVHEETQYF,TGCAGCGTTGGGGTCCACGAAGAGACCCAGTACTTC
TRBJ2-1,many,NA,TRBV5-6,CASSRTNEQFF,TGTGCCAGCAGCCGAACGAATGAGCAGTTCTTC
TRBJ1-1,few,NA,TRBV7-9,CASRSQFGTEAFF,TGTGCCAGCAGGAGCCAATTTGGCACTGAAGCTTTCTTT
TRBJ2-7,few,NA,TRBV7-8,CASSLDVRTERSEQYF,TGTGCCAGCAGCTTAGATGTTAGGACAGAACGTTCCGAGCAGTACTTC
TRBJ2-2,NA,NA,TRBV7-2,CASSLFSGELFF,TGTGCCAGCAGCTTATTTTCCGGGGAGCTGTTTTTT
TRBJ2-2,many,TRBD2,TRBV7-2,CASSLATSGSRRELFF,TGTGCCAGCAGCTTAGCCACTAGCGGGAGCCGGCGGGAGCTGTTTTTT
TRBJ2-4,many,NA,TRBV12-3/TRBV12-4,CASSPWALAKNIQYF,TGTGCCAGCAGTCCCTGGGCCCTAGCCAAAAACATTCAGTACTTC
TRBJ2-7,NA,TRBD1,TRBV5-1,CASSFMGQEISYEQYF,TGCGCCAGCAGCTTTATGGGACAGGAGATTTCCTACGAGCAGTACTTC
TRBJ2-7,few,NA,TRBV7-2,CASSPGRGEQYF,TGTGCCAGCAGCCCTGGACGGGGCGAGCAGTACTTC
TRBJ2-1,NA,TRBD2,TRBV10-3,CAISERASGSGGNEQFF,TGTGCCATCAGTGAAAGGGCTAGCGGGAGTGGAGGGAATGAGCAGTTCTTC
TRBJ2-6,few,TRBD1,TRBV5-1,CASSRTGNSGANVLTF,TGCGCCAGCAGCCGGACAGGAAATTCGGGGGCCAACGTCCTGACTTTC
TRBJ2-4,NA,NA,TRBV29-1,CSVEGGKNIQYF,TGCAGCGTTGAAGGGGGAAAAAACATTCAGTACTTC
TRBJ2-7,NA,NA,TRBV14,CASSQDFGLSYEQYF,TGTGCCAGCAGCCAAGATTTCGGGCTCTCCTACGAGCAGTACTTC
TRBJ2-1,few,TRBD2,TRBV6-2/TRBV6-3,CASSYSSLAGAEQFF,TGTGCCAGCAGTTACTCGAGTCTAGCGGGGGCTGAGCAGTTCTTC
TRBJ1-1,NA,NA,TRBV29-1,CSVWWGEYTEAFF,TGCAGCGTTTGGTGGGGGGAGTACACTGAAGCTTTCTTT
TRBJ2-7,NA,TRBD1,TRBV28,CASSSPGTGYEQYF,TGTGCCAGCAGTTCACCCGGGACAGGGTACGAGCAGTACTTC
TRBJ2-3,few,NA,TRBV20-1,CSAPDYLSGTDTQYF,TGCAGTGCGCCCGACTACCTCTCTGGCACAGATACGCAGTATTTT
TRBJ2-1,NA,NA,TRBV5-1,CASSLGSLNNEQFF,TGCGCCAGCAGCTTGGGGTCTTTAAACAATGAGCAGTTCTTC
TRBJ2-1,few,TRBD2,TRBV20-1,CSAQTGTSIHEQFF,TGCAGTGCTCAAACCGGGACTAGCATCCATGAGCAGTTCTTC
TRBJ2-7,NA,NA,TRBV30,CAWRRGFGEQYF,TGTGCCTGGAGGCGCGGCTTTGGGGAGCAGTACTTC
TRBJ2-1,NA,TRBD2,TRBV2,CASSRLADPNEQFF,TGTGCCAGCAGTAGACTAGCGGACCCGAATGAGCAGTTCTTC